This T cell receptor beta chain was captured by sequencing in a study of cytomegalovirus exposure and HLA in healthy donors. Points from the study as a whole: Researchers counted around 150 TCR beta chains as cytomegalovirus-associated. Subsequent analysis showed first-cohort TCR clusters tending to co-occur in some 120 validation repertoires. Rare TCR sequences dominated, though some public TCRs recurred in many donors.

Assay used: immunoSEQ multiplex PCR; TCRdb lists only in-frame clones, some missing. The table has about 180,000 clones, around nine tenths seen once. CDR1 and CDR2 from the germline V gene are SGDLS and YYNGEE. V lost 0 bases and J lost 4; bases outside the gene matches: 8. The CDR3 has 16 residues. Separation from the 666-subject first cohort characterized the roughly 120-subject validation cohort, to which the donors belonged. As regards this clone: No antigen is known for it.

The sample consisted of PBMCs. The chain has TRBV9 and TRBJ1-1; 8 positions match TRBD1. The clonotype comes from a woman aged 30 to 39 in good health and CMV-seronegative. CDR3 DNA sequence: TGTGCCAGCAGCGTAGGCAGGACAGGGCTAACCACTGAAGCTTTCTTT. Translation: CASSVGRTGLTTEAFF.